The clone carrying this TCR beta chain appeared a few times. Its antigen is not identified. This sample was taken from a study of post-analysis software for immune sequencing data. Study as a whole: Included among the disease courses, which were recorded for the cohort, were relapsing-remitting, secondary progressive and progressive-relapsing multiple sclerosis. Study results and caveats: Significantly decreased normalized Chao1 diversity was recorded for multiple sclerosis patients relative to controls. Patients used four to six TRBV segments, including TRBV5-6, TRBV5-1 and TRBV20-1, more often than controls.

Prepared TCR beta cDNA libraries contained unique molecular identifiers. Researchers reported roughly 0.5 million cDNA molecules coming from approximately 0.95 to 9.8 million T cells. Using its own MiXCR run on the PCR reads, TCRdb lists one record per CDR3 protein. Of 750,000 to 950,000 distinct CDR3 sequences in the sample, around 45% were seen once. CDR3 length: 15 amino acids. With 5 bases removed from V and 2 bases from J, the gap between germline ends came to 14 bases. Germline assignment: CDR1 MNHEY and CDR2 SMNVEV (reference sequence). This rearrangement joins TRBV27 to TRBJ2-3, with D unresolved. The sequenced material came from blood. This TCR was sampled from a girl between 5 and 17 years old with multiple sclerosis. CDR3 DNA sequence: TGTGCCAGCAGTCCTCCGGGCCGGTCCACAGATACGCAGTATTTT. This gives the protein CASSPPGRSTDTQYF.